The T cell receptor beta chain described here comes from a study of blood T cell repertoires in COVID-19. Study overall: COVID-19 samples from acute and convalescent phases originated in the United States, Italy and Spain. T cells, B-cell-depleted T cells, or PBMCs supplied cDNA or gDNA.

In the authors' workflow: Estimated nucleated cell counts came from reference gene primer amplification. The protocol was immunoSEQ multiplex PCR, while the TCRdb copy is restricted to in-frame clones and leaves out a portion. Clonal size and the V and J genes are those of that table, whereas D and trimming came from the DNA. The data show roughly 220,000 clones, roughly 88% seen once. This CDR3 comprises 19 residues. V was clipped by 3 bases and J by 3 bases, with 27 bases between them. Germline assignment: CDR1 SGHRS and CDR2 YFSETQ. The material sequenced was peripheral blood. V and J are TRBV5-1 and TRBJ1-1; D possibly corresponds to TRBD1 (5 bases). This clonotype was sampled from a young man who had recovered from COVID-19. The CDR3 DNA reads TGCGCCAGCAGCTGGCCCATGTCGACAGAGGAGGGAGTCTACACTGAAGCTTTCTTT. Translated, it gives CASSWPMSTEEGVYTEAFF.